This T cell receptor (beta chain) was profiled in a study of early stage breast cancer tumors. Background on the study: ER+/PR+/HER2- status applied to about 80% of the 16 invasive breast tumors. Samples were sequenced at 7.5 to 10-fold average coverage. Study findings and constraints: Compared with adjacent normal breast, tumors showed around 2.5-fold denser, more clonal T cells.

Note on this clone: The antigen remains unidentified.

Each sample had two DNA replicates, around 0.53 ug blood or around 1.5 ug tissue. Measured with immunoSEQ multiplex PCR; TCRdb has only the in-frame clones, and not every one. This sample carries roughly 30,000 clones, roughly four fifths of them seen once, and the ten largest clones take about 4.5%. The sequence was obtained from a person aged 40 to 50 with breast cancer. Specimen: blood.

This chain's CDR3 is CASGDGYSGANVLTF. Here the CDR3 DNA reads TGTGCCAGTGGGGACGGATACTCTGGGGCCAACGTCCTGACTTTC. The chain uses TRBV7-3 and TRBJ2-6, with D perhaps matching TRBD1 or TRBD2 (5 bases each). Germline V lookup: CDR1 SGHTA, CDR2 FQGTGA. This CDR3 region has 15 residues. Trimming removed 9 bases at V and 0 bases at J, with 12 bases between.